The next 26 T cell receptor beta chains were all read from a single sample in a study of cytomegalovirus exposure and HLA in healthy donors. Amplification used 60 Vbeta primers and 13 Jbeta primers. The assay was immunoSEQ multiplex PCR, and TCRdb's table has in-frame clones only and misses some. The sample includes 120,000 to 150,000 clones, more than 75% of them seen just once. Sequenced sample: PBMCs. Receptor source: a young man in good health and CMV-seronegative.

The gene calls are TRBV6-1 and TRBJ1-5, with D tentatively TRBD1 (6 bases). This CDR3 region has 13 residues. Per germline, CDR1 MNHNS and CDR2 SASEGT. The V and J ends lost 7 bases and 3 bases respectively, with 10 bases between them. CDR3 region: CASTGQNNQPQHF. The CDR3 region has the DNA TGTGCCAGCACAGGACAGAACAATCAGCCCCAGCATTTT.

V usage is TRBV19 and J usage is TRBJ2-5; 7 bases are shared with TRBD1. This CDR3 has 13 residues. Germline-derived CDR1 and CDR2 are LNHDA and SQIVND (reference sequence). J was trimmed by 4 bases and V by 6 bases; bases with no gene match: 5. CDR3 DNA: TGTGCCAGTAGCCGACAGGGAACAGAGACCCAGTACTTC. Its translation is CASSRQGTETQYF.

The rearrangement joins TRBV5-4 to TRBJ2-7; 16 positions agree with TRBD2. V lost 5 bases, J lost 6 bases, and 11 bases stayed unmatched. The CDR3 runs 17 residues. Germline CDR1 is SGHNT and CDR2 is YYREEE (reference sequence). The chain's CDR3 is CASSPPGLAGGPGEQYF. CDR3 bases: TGTGCCAGCAGTCCGCCGGGACTAGCGGGAGGGCCGGGCGAGCAGTACTTC.

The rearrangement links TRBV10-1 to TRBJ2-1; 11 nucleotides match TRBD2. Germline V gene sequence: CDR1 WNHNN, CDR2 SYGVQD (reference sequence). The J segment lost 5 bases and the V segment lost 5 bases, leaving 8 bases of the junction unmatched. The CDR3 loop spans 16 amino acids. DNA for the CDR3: TGCGCCAGCAGTAGGGGACTAGCGGTCGGGGACAATGAGCAGTTCTTC. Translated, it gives CASSRGLAVGDNEQFF.

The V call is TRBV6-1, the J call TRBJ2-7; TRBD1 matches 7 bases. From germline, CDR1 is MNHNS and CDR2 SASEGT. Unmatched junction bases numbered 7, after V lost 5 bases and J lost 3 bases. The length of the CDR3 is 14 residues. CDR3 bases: TGTGCCAGCAGTTCCCGGGACAGACACTACGAGCAGTACTTC. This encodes CASSSRDRHYEQYF.

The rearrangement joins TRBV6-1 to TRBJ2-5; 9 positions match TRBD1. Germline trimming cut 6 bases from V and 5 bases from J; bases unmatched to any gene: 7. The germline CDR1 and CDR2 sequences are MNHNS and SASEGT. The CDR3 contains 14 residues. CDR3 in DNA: TGTGCCAGCAGCGAGGGACAGGGCCATGAGACCCAGTACTTC. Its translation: CASSEGQGHETQYF.

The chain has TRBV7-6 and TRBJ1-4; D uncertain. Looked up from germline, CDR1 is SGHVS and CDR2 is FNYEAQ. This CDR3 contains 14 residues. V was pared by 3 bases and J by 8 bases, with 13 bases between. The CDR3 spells CASSFAGNGEKLFF. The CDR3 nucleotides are TGTGCCAGCAGCTTTGCAGGAAACGGAGAAAAACTGTTTTTT. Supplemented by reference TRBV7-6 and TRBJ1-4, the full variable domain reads GAGVSQSPRYKVTKRGQDVALRCDPISGHVSLYWYRQALGQGPEFLTYFNYEAQQDKSGLPNDRFSAERPEGSISTLTIQRTEQRDSAMYRCASSFAGNGEKLFFGSGTQLSVL.

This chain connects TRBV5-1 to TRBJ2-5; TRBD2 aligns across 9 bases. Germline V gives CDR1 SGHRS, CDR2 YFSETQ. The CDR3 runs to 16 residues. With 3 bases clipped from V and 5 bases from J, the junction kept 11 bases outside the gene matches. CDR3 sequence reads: CASSSTGLAHGETQYF. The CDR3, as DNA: TGCGCCAGCAGCTCCACGGGACTAGCACACGGGGAGACCCAGTACTTC.

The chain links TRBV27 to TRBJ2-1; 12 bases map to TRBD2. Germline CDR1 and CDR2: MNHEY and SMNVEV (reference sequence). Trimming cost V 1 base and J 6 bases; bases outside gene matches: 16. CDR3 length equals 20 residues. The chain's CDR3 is CASSLFLALAGGPFGNEQFF. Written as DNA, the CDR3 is TGTGCCAGCAGTTTATTTTTGGCCCTAGCGGGAGGGCCTTTTGGCAATGAGCAGTTCTTC.

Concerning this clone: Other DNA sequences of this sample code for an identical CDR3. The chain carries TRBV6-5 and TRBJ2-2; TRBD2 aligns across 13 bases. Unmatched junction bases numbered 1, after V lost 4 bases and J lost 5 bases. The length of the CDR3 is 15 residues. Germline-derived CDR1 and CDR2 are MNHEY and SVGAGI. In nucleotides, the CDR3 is TGTGCCAGCAGTTGGGGACTAGCGGGGACCGGGGAGCTGTTTTTT. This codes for CASSWGLAGTGELFF.

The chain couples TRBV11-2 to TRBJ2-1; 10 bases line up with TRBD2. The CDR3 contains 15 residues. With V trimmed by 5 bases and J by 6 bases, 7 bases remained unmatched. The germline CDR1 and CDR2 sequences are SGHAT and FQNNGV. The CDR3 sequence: CASSPRTSGGNEQFF. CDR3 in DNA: TGTGCCAGCAGCCCCCGGACTAGCGGTGGCAATGAGCAGTTCTTC.

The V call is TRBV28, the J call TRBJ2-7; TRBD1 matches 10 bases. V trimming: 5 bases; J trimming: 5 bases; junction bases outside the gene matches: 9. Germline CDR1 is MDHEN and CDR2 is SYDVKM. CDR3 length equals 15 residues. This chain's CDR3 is CASSGTDRGLDEQYF. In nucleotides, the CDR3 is TGTGCCAGCAGTGGAACCGACAGGGGGCTTGACGAGCAGTACTTC.

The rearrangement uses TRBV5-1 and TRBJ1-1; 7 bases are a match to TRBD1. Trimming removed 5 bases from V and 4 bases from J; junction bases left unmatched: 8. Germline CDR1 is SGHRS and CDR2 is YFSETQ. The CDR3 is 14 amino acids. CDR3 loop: CASRDGTASTEAFF. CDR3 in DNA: TGCGCCAGCAGGGATGGGACAGCGAGCACTGAAGCTTTCTTT.

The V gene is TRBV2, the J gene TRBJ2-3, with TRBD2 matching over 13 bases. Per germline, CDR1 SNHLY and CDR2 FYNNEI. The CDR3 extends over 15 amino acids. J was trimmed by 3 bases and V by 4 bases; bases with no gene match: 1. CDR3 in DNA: TGTGCCAGCAGTGGGACTAGCGGGAGAACAGATACGCAGTATTTT. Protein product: CASSGTSGRTDTQYF. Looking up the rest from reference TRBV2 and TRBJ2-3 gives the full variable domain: EPEVTQTPSHQVTQMGQEVILRCVPISNHLYFYWYRQILGQKVEFLVSFYNNEISEKSEIFDDQFSVERPDGSNFTLKIRSTKLEDSAMYFCASSGTSGRTDTQYFGPGTRLTVL.

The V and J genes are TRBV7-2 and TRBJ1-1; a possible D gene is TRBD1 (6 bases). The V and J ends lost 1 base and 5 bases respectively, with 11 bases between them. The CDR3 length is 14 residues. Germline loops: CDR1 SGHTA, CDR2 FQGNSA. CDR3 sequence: CASSLDRAATEAFF. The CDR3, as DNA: TGTGCCAGCAGCTTAGACAGGGCGGCAACTGAAGCTTTCTTT.

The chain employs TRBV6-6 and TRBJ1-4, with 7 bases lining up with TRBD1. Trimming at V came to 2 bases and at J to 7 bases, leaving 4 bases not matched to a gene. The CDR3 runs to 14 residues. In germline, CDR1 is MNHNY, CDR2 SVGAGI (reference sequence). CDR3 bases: TGTGCCAGCAGTTACGACAGGGTTGGTGAAAAACTGTTTTTT. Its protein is CASSYDRVGEKLFF.

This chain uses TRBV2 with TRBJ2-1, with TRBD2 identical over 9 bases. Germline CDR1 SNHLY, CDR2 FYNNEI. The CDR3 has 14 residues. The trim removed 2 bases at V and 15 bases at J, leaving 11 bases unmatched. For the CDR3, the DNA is TGTGCCAGCAGTGAACTCTCGCGGGAGGGCCGTCGGTTCTTC. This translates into CASSELSREGRRFF. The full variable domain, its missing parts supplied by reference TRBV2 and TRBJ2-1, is EPEVTQTPSHQVTQMGQEVILRCVPISNHLYFYWYRQILGQKVEFLVSFYNNEISEKSEIFDDQFSVERPDGSNFTLKIRSTKLEDSAMYFCASSELSREGRRFFGPGTRLTVL.

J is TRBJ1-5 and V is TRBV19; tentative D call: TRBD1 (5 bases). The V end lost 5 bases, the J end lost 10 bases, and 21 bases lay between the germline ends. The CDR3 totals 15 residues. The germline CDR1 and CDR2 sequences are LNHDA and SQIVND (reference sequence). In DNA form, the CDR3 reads TGTGCCAGTAGTTCAGGGCGGGACGGGATTCAACCCCAGCATTTT. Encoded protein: CASSSGRDGIQPQHF.

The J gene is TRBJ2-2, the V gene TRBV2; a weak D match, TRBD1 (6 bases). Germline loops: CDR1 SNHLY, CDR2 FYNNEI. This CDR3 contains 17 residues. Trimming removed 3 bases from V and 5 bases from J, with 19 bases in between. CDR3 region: CASSDRGRGVGTGELFF. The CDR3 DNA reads TGTGCCAGCAGTGATCGGGGCAGGGGAGTGGGGACCGGGGAGCTGTTTTTT.

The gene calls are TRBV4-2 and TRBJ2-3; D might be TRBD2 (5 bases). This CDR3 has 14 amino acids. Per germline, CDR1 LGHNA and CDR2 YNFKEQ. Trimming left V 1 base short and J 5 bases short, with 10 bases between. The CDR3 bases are TGTGCCAGCAGCCAAGTCGTAAGCGGAGATACGCAGTATTTT. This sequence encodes CASSQVVSGDTQYF.

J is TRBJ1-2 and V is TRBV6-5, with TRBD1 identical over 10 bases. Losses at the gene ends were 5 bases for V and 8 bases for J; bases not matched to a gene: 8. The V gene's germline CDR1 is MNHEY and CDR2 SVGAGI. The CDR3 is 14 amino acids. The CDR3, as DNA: TGTGCCAGCAGTCTCGACAGGGGGCTGAGGGGCTACACCTTC. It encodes CASSLDRGLRGYTF.

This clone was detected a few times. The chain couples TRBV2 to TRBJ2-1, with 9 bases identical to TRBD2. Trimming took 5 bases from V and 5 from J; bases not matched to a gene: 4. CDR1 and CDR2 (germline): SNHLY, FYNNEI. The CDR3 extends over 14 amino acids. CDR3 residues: CASSPGTSNNEQFF. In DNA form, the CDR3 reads TGTGCCAGCAGTCCCGGGACTAGCAACAATGAGCAGTTCTTC.

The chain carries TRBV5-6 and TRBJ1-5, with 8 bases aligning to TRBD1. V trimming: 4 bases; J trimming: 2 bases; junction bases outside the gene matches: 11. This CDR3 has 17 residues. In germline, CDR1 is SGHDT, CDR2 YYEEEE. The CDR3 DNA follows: TGTGCCAGCAGCCGTGGGACAGGCCCTATGGGCAATCAGCCCCAGCATTTT. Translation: CASSRGTGPMGNQPQHF.

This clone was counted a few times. DNA of the CDR3: TGCGCCAGCAGCTTGGAAACAGGGGGCAATCTAGTAGATGGCTACACCTTC. It yields the protein CASSLETGGNLVDGYTF. The rearrangement uses TRBV5-1 and TRBJ1-2; 9 bases fit TRBD1. The CDR3 covers 17 residues. V trimming: 0 bases; J trimming: 6 bases; junction bases outside the gene matches: 12. The V gene's germline CDR1 is SGHRS and CDR2 YFSETQ.

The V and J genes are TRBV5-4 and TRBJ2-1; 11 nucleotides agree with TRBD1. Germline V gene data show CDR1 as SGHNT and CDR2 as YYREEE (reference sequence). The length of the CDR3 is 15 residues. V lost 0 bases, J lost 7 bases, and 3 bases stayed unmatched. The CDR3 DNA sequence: TGTGCCAGCAGCTTGGAGGACAGGGGGCAAAATGAGCAGTTCTTC. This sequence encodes CASSLEDRGQNEQFF.

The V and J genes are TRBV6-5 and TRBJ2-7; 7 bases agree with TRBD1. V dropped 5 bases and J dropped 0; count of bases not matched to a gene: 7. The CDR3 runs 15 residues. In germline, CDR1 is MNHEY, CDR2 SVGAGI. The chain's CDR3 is CASSRDRDLSYEQYF. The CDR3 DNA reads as TGTGCCAGCAGTCGCGACAGGGACCTCTCCTACGAGCAGTACTTC.